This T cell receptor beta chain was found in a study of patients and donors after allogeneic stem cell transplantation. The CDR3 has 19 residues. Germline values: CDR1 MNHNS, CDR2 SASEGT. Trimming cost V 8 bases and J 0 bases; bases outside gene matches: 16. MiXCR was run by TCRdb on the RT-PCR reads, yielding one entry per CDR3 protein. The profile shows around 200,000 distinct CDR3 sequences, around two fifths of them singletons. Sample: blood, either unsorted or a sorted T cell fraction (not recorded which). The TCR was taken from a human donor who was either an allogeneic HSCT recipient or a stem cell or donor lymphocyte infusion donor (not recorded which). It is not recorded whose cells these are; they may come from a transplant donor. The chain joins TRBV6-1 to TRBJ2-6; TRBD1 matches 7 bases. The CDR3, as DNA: TGTGCCAGCGCTGGCCCGGGACAGTTTCTTCCCTCTGGGGCCAACGTCCTGACTTTC. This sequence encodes CASAGPGQFLPSGANVLTF.